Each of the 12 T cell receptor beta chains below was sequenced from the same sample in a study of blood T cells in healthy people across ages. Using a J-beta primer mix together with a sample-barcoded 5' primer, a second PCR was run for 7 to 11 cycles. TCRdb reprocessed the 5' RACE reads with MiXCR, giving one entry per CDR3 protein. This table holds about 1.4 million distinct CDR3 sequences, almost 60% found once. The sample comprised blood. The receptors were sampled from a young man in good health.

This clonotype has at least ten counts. CDR3 sequence reads: CASSETGSTYEQYF. CDR3 coding DNA: TGTGCCAGCAGTGAGACAGGGTCAACCTACGAGCAGTACTTC. The rearrangement joins TRBV6-5 to TRBJ2-7, with 7 bases lining up with TRBD1. V dropped 5 bases and J dropped 2; count of bases not matched to a gene: 6. Germline lookup yields CDR1 MNHEY and CDR2 SVGAGI. This CDR3 comprises 14 residues.

The CDR3 sequence: CASSQGLINSDEQFF. As DNA, the CDR3 is TGCGCCAGCAGCCAGGGGCTAATAAATAGCGATGAGCAGTTCTTC. This chain connects TRBV4-3 to TRBJ2-1; perhaps D is TRBD1 or TRBD2 (5 bases each). CDR1 is LGHNA and CDR2 is YSLEER in the germline V gene. The CDR3 contains 15 residues. V was pared by 3 bases and J by 8 bases, with 17 bases between.

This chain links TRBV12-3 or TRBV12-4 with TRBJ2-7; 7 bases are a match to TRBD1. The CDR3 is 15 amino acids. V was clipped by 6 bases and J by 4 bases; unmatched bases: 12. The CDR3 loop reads CASRPETGPQYEQYF. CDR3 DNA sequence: TGTGCCAGCAGACCTGAGACAGGGCCCCAATACGAGCAGTACTTC.

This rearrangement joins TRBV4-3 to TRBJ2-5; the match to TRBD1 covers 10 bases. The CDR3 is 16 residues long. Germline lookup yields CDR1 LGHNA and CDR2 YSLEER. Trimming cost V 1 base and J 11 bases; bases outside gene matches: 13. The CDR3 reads CASSQGWRQGAREQYF. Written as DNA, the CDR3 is TGCGCCAGCAGCCAAGGATGGAGACAGGGGGCTCGGGAGCAGTACTTC.

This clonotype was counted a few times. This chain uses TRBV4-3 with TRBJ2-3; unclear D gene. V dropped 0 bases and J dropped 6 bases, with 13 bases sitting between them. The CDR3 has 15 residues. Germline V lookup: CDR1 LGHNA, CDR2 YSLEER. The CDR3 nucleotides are TGCGCCAGCAGCCAAGATCAGTGGGCTGGGGATACGCAGTATTTT. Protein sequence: CASSQDQWAGDTQYF.

CDR3 in amino acids: CASSGRSGGDEQFF. The CDR3 DNA follows: TGTGCCAGCAGCGGACGTAGCGGGGGCGATGAGCAGTTCTTC. This chain connects TRBV7-2 to TRBJ2-1, with TRBD2 identical over 9 bases. Trimming at V came to 5 bases and at J to 8 bases, leaving 7 bases not matched to a gene. The V gene's germline CDR1 is SGHTA and CDR2 FQGNSA. CDR3 length: 14 residues.

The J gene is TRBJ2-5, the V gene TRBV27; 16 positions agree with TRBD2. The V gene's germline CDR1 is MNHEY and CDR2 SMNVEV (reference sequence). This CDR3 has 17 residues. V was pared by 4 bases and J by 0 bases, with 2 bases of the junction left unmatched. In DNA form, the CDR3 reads TGTGCCAGCAGTTCGGGACTAGCGGGAGGGTACCAAGAGACCCAGTACTTC. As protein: CASSSGLAGGYQETQYF.

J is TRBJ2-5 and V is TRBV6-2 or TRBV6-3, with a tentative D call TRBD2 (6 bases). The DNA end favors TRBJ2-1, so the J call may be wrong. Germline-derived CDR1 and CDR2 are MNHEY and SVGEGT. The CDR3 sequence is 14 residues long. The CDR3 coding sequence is TGTGCCAGCAGTTTCCCCAGACTAGGGGAGACCCAGTTCTTC. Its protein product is CASSFPRLGETQFF.

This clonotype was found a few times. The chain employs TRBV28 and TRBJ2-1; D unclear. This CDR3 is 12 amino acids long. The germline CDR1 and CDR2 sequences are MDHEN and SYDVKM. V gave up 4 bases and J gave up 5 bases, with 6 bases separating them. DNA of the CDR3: TGTGCCAGCAGTTATAAGGACAATGAGCAGTTCTTC. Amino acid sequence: CASSYKDNEQFF. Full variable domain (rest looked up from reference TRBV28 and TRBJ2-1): DVKVTQSSRYLVKRTGEKVFLECVQDMDHENMFWYRQDPGLGLRLIYFSYDVKMKEKGDIPEGYSVSREKKERFSLILESASTNQTSMYLCASSYKDNEQFFGPGTRLTVL.

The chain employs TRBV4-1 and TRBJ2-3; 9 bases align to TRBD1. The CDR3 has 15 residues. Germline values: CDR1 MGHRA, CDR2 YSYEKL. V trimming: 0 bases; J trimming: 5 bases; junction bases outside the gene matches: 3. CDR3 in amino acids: CASSQEGTGRDTQYF. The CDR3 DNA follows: TGCGCCAGCAGCCAAGAGGGGACAGGGAGAGATACGCAGTATTTT.

In DNA form, the CDR3 reads TGCAGCGTTGATAGGTCCAGGGGGACTGAAGCTTTCTTT. Residues: CSVDRSRGTEAFF. The J gene is TRBJ1-1, the V gene TRBV29-1; 7 bases map to TRBD1. V was clipped by 3 bases and J by 5 bases; unmatched bases: 6. The CDR3 totals 13 residues. Germline V gene data show CDR1 as SQVTM and CDR2 as ANQGSEA.

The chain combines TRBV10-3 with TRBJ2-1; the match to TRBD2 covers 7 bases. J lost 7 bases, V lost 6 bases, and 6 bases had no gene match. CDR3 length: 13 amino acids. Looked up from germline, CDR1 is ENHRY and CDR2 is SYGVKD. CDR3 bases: TGTGCCATCAGCACCGGGACTACGAATGAGCAGTTCTTC. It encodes CAISTGTTNEQFF.